These 28 T cell receptor beta chains originate from one sample sequenced in a study of cytomegalovirus exposure and HLA in healthy donors. A multiplex PCR was run with 60 Vbeta primers and 13 Jbeta primers. Generated by immunoSEQ multiplex PCR, the TCRdb table keeps only in-frame clones and is missing some. The sample holds roughly 110,000 clones; around 76% are singletons and the top ten take about 2.5%. Sequencing was done on a sample of PBMCs. Every receptor here comes from a man aged 25 to 40 in good health and CMV-seropositive.

The chain links TRBV18 to TRBJ2-7, with TRBD2 matching over 8 bases. Germline CDR1 is KGHSH and CDR2 is LQKENI. The V segment lost 0 bases and the J segment 4 bases; nucleotides outside the gene matches: 8. The length of the CDR3 is 16 residues. The CDR3, as DNA: TGTGCCAGCTCACCACCTACGGGCCTAGCGGGTTACGAGCAGTACTTC. Protein sequence: CASSPPTGLAGYEQYF.

The chain recombines TRBV10-1 with TRBJ1-1, with TRBD1 matching 11 bases. Germline assignment: CDR1 WNHNN and CDR2 SYGVQD (reference sequence). V dropped 8 bases and J dropped 10; count of bases not matched to a gene: 9. The CDR3 is 13 amino acids. The CDR3 DNA reads as TGCGCCAGCCCTCGGGACAGGGGGATCGGAGCTTTCTTT. It is translated as CASPRDRGIGAFF.

The V call is TRBV18, the J call TRBJ2-5, with a weak D call TRBD1 (5 bases). The V gene's germline CDR1 is KGHSH and CDR2 LQKENI. The length of the CDR3 is 15 residues. V shed 0 bases and J shed 4 bases, with 12 bases lying between them. The CDR3 sequence is CASSPPGRAGETQYF. The CDR3 DNA reads TGTGCCAGCTCACCACCAGGCAGGGCTGGAGAGACCCAGTACTTC. The full variable domain, completed using reference TRBV18 and TRBJ2-5, is NAGVMQNPRHLVRRRGQEARLRCSPMKGHSHVYWYRQLPEEGLKFMVYLQKENIIDESGMPKERFSAEFPKEGPSILRIQQVVRGDSAAYFCASSPPGRAGETQYFGPGTRLLVL.

The chain uses TRBV30 and TRBJ2-7; 10 nucleotides line up with TRBD1. The CDR3 has 15 amino acids. J gave up 7 bases and V 3 bases, and 12 bases lay outside the gene matches. Looked up from germline, CDR1 is GTSNPN and CDR2 is SVGIG (reference sequence). CDR3 in DNA: TGTGCCTGGAGCTACTTGGGACAGGGGTTTCGTGAGCAGTACTTC. Translated: CAWSYLGQGFREQYF.

This chain joins TRBV2 and TRBJ1-6; D may be TRBD1 (5 bases). With 2 bases removed from V and 10 bases from J, the gap between germline ends came to 12 bases. The CDR3 totals 14 residues. From germline, CDR1 is SNHLY and CDR2 FYNNEI. The chain's CDR3 is CASSEYGARSPLHF. Written as DNA, the CDR3 is TGTGCCAGCAGTGAATATGGGGCTCGGTCACCCCTCCACTTT.

The rearrangement joins TRBV5-1 to TRBJ1-2, with D possibly being TRBD1 (5 bases). Germline CDR1 and CDR2: SGHRS and YFSETQ. CDR3 length: 14 residues. Deletions cut 4 bases from V and 4 bases from J, with 14 bases between. CDR3 coding DNA: TGCGCCAGCAGCGTAGACAGAGACTTCTATGGCTACACCTTC. Its protein product is CASSVDRDFYGYTF. Full variable domain (missing parts from reference TRBV5-1 and TRBJ1-2): KAGVTQTPRYLIKTRGQQVTLSCSPISGHRSVSWYQQTPGQGLQFLFEYFSETQRNKGNFPGRFSGRQFSNSRSEMNVSTLELGDSALYLCASSVDRDFYGYTFGSGTRLTVV.

The chain has TRBV6-1 and TRBJ2-5, with D unclear. The germline CDR1 and CDR2 sequences are MNHNS and SASEGT. V was trimmed by 6 bases and J by 1 base, leaving 3 bases between them. The CDR3 is 11 residues long. CDR3 sequence: CASRAQETQYF. The CDR3 nucleotides are TGTGCCAGCAGAGCCCAAGAGACCCAGTACTTC.

The J gene is TRBJ1-2, the V gene TRBV4-1; TRBD1 might be the D (6 bases). The CDR3 extends over 14 amino acids. CDR1 is MGHRA and CDR2 is YSYEKL in the germline V gene. With 4 bases removed from V and 5 bases from J, the gap between germline ends came to 14 bases. As DNA, the CDR3 is TGCGCCAGCAGCCCGGAGGGGGGGACATATGGCTACACCTTC. Translated: CASSPEGGTYGYTF.

This clone was picked up one time. The genes are TRBV7-2 and TRBJ1-5; 7 bases are shared with TRBD1. J lost 0 bases, V lost 2 bases, and 4 bases had no gene match. This CDR3 comprises 16 residues. Germline V gene lookup returns CDR1 SGHTA and CDR2 FQGNSA. The CDR3 loop is CASSLSGTASNQPQHF. The CDR3 DNA follows: TGTGCCAGCAGCTTATCCGGGACAGCTAGCAATCAGCCCCAGCATTTT.

This clone was seen only once. The chain has TRBV6-4 and TRBJ1-5; no definite D call. Germline values: CDR1 MRHNA, CDR2 SNTAGT. V lost 1 base, J lost 1 base, and 2 bases lay in between. CDR3 length equals 13 residues. DNA for the CDR3: TGTGCCAGCAGTGACTTAAGCAATCAGCCCCAGCATTTT. Translation gives CASSDLSNQPQHF.

The chain recombines TRBV19 with TRBJ2-3; D not resolved. The germline V and J ends were trimmed by 3 bases and 0 bases, with 7 bases remaining between them. Germline V gene sequence: CDR1 LNHDA, CDR2 SQIVND (reference sequence). This CDR3 contains 14 residues. The CDR3 sequence: CASSISRSTDTQYF. The CDR3 coding sequence is TGTGCCAGTAGTATTTCCAGAAGCACAGATACGCAGTATTTT.

V usage is TRBV6-1 and J usage is TRBJ2-2; maybe TRBD1 (6 bases). Germline loops: CDR1 MNHNS, CDR2 SASEGT. The CDR3 has 14 residues. V was pared by 4 bases and J by 6 bases, with 12 bases between. Here the CDR3 DNA reads TGTGCCAGCAGTGTTCAGGGGCCCCCCGGGGAGCTGTTTTTT. It is translated as CASSVQGPPGELFF.

The CDR3 DNA sequence: TGCGCCAGCACCCGTTGGACGGGGATGAGCACAGATACGCAGTATTTT. Translating it yields CASTRWTGMSTDTQYF. The J gene is TRBJ2-3, the V gene TRBV4-1; TRBD2 might be the D (5 bases). Trimming removed 7 bases at V and 0 bases at J, with 17 bases between. CDR3 length equals 16 residues. Germline CDR1 and CDR2: MGHRA and YSYEKL.

This clone was observed a single time. The chain joins TRBV5-4 to TRBJ2-4, with 8 positions matching TRBD1. CDR1 is SGHNT, CDR2 YYREEE, per germline (reference sequence). This CDR3 comprises 16 residues. V was pared by 2 bases and J by 9 bases, with 13 bases of the junction left unmatched. The CDR3 DNA follows: TGTGCCAGCAGCTTAGGGCCAGGGGGCCAAGCAAGCATTCAGTACTTC. It specifies CASSLGPGGQASIQYF.

The rearrangement links TRBV10-1 to TRBJ2-5; 9 positions match TRBD2. The CDR3 loop spans 19 amino acids. With V trimmed by 5 bases and J by 2 bases, 18 bases remained unmatched. Germline CDR1 and CDR2: WNHNN and SYGVQD (reference sequence). This CDR3 reads CASSNSGTSLYRSQETQYF. The DNA for the CDR3 is TGCGCCAGCAGTAACTCCGGGACTAGCCTATACAGGAGTCAAGAGACCCAGTACTTC.

To note about this clone: The conserved phenylalanine or tryptophan normally closing the CDR3 is absent here, so this likely arose from a read error. The sample holds other DNA sequences that translate to the same CDR3. This rearrangement joins TRBV2 to TRBJ1-2; TRBD1 matches 7 bases. Germline V gene data show CDR1 as SNHLY and CDR2 as FYNNEI. This CDR3 region has 13 residues. The CDR3, as DNA: TGCGCCAACAAGGGAGAGGGGGCGAATGGCTACACCCTC. Translating gives CANKGEGANGYTL.

This chain links TRBV19 with TRBJ2-1, with TRBD2 identical over 12 bases. V gave up 6 bases and J gave up 7 bases; unmatched junction bases: 10. The CDR3 is made up of 16 amino acids. CDR1 LNHDA and CDR2 SQIVND come from the germline V gene (reference sequence). The CDR3 protein is CASRTGGLAGVNEQFF. DNA for the CDR3: TGTGCCAGTAGGACTGGGGGACTAGCGGGTGTAAATGAGCAGTTCTTC.

The V call is TRBV5-1, the J call TRBJ2-7, with D maybe TRBD2 (7 bases). This CDR3 spans 13 amino acids. V was cut by 2 bases and J by 5 bases, with 11 bases left in between. CDR1 is SGHRS and CDR2 is YFSETQ in the germline V gene. As DNA, the CDR3 is TGCGCCAGCAGCTTCGGGGGGCGGAACGAGCAGTACTTC. Encoded protein: CASSFGGRNEQYF.

CDR3 in amino acids: CATSSQGARNIQYF. As DNA, the CDR3 is TGTGCCACCAGCAGTCAGGGGGCGCGGAACATTCAGTACTTC. The chain recombines TRBV15 with TRBJ2-4; 8 bases are a match to TRBD1. Germline V CDR1 and CDR2: LNHNV, YYDKDF (reference sequence). The J segment lost 7 bases and the V segment lost 3 bases, leaving 5 bases of the junction unmatched. CDR3 length equals 14 residues.

This chain joins TRBV19 and TRBJ2-7; no firm D call. V was trimmed by 6 bases and J by 1 base, leaving 13 bases between them. CDR3 size: 14 residues. CDR1 is LNHDA and CDR2 is SQIVND in the germline V gene (reference sequence). This chain's CDR3 is CASRPSRSSYEQYF. The CDR3 DNA sequence: TGTGCCAGTAGACCGTCCCGGTCGTCCTACGAGCAGTACTTC.

The V call is TRBV6-5, the J call TRBJ2-1, with 10 bases aligning to TRBD2. CDR1 and CDR2 (germline): MNHEY, SVGAGI. The junction had 6 bases not matched to a gene; V was cut back by 1 base and J by 9 bases. The CDR3 spans 15 residues. The CDR3: CASSYFPSGGGEQFF. CDR3 bases: TGTGCCAGCAGTTACTTTCCTAGCGGGGGAGGTGAGCAGTTCTTC.

This chain uses TRBV14 with TRBJ2-5, with 10 bases that match TRBD1. V was pared by 1 base and J by 2 bases, with 28 bases of the junction left unmatched. Looked up from germline, CDR1 is SGHDN and CDR2 is FVKESK. The CDR3 contains 24 residues. CDR3 loop: CASSQVFTLIDSDRGVYGQETQYF. CDR3 sequence (DNA): TGTGCCAGCAGCCAAGTTTTCACCTTGATAGATTCGGACAGGGGGGTCTATGGTCAAGAGACCCAGTACTTC.

V is TRBV9 and J is TRBJ2-7; 7 nucleotides line up with TRBD2. The CDR3 has 15 amino acids. V gave up 8 bases and J gave up 2 bases; unmatched junction bases: 13. CDR1 and CDR2 from the germline V gene are SGDLS and YYNGEE. CDR3 loop: CARTPGGNSAYEQYF. CDR3 in DNA: TGTGCCAGAACTCCCGGGGGGAACTCGGCCTACGAGCAGTACTTC. The variable domain in full, with the rest retrieved from reference TRBV9 and TRBJ2-7, is DSGVTQTPKHLITATGQRVTLRCSPRSGDLSVYWYQQSLDQGLQFLIQYYNGEERAKGNILERFSAQQFPDLHSELNLSSLELGDSALYFCARTPGGNSAYEQYFGPGTRLTVT.

This chain links TRBV11-2 with TRBJ1-1; D unclear. The germline CDR1 and CDR2 sequences are SGHAT and FQNNGV. The germline V and J ends were trimmed by 6 bases and 0 bases, with 11 bases remaining between them. The length of the CDR3 is 14 residues. The CDR3 loop reads CASRQSTLNTEAFF. CDR3 bases: TGTGCCAGCAGACAGAGTACTCTGAACACTGAAGCTTTCTTT.

The J gene is TRBJ1-2, the V gene TRBV6-5, with 7 bases aligning to TRBD1. With V trimmed by 6 bases and J by 8 bases, 9 bases remained unmatched. Germline-derived CDR1 and CDR2 are MNHEY and SVGAGI. The CDR3 is 13 amino acids. CDR3 nucleotide sequence: TGTGCCAGCAGCCGGACAGGTCAGATCGGCTACACCTTC. Translated: CASSRTGQIGYTF.

The rearrangement joins TRBV19 to TRBJ1-2; TRBD1 matches at 12 bases. The CDR3 is 14 residues long. V shed 6 bases, J shed 6 bases, and the junction held 5 bases outside the gene matches. CDR1 is LNHDA and CDR2 is SQIVND in the germline V gene (reference sequence). DNA of the CDR3: TGTGCCAGTAGAATGGGGGACAGGGGGCATGGCTACACCTTC. It encodes CASRMGDRGHGYTF.

The chain links TRBV15 to TRBJ2-5; perhaps TRBD1 as D (6 bases). Germline V gives CDR1 LNHNV, CDR2 YYDKDF (reference sequence). The CDR3 is made up of 13 amino acids. V gave up 0 bases and J gave up 4 bases, with 6 bases separating them. The CDR3 sequence: CATSREQGETQYF. DNA of the CDR3: TGTGCCACCAGCAGAGAACAGGGAGAGACCCAGTACTTC.

V gene TRBV27 combines with J gene TRBJ2-7; D is undetermined. CDR1 is MNHEY, CDR2 SMNVEV, per germline (reference sequence). The CDR3 covers 15 residues. Trimming took 2 bases from V and 4 from J, leaving 15 bases between them. The CDR3 region is CASSLGQMAVYEQYF. As DNA, the CDR3 is TGTGCCAGCAGTTTAGGGCAAATGGCAGTGTACGAGCAGTACTTC.